The rows below give T cell receptor beta chains drawn from one sample of a study of T-cell reconstitution after alpha-beta-depleted transplantation in children. One entry per CDR3 protein results from TCRdb running MiXCR on the PCR reads. The table shows about 110,000 distinct CDR3 sequences, with about 6.4% occurring only once. This material consisted of PBMCs, mostly from graft donor cells, taken 360 days after TCRalphabeta/CD19-depleted stem cell transplant. The receptors were sampled from a male patient aged 2-10 years who had a stem cell transplant for acute lymphoblastic leukemia, so the T cells may come from the graft donor. Each CDR3 is given without its conserved first and last residue. Fields, in order: clone size, J gene, V gene, CDR3 protein. Clone size is stated in some rows and not others, as once, few, many or a class when expanded.

abundance: many; j_gene: TRBJ2-1; v_gene: TRBV9; CDR3aa: ASSANNEQF
abundance: many; j_gene: TRBJ2-5; v_gene: TRBV5-1; CDR3aa: ASSSDRPRETQY
abundance: many; j_gene: TRBJ2-3; v_gene: TRBV29-1; CDR3aa: SVEGAGSTDTQY
abundance: many; j_gene: TRBJ2-2; v_gene: TRBV29-1; CDR3aa: SWLDGFTGELF
abundance: many; j_gene: TRBJ2-3; v_gene: TRBV6-2/TRBV6-3; CDR3aa: ASSPRRRSTDTQY
abundance: many; j_gene: TRBJ1-2; v_gene: TRBV9; CDR3aa: ASSARTGGNYGYT
abundance: many; j_gene: TRBJ2-7; v_gene: TRBV7-2; CDR3aa: ASSLGTGTYEQY
abundance: many; j_gene: TRBJ2-7; v_gene: TRBV6-5; CDR3aa: ASSYSSIYEQY
abundance: NA; j_gene: TRBJ2-7; v_gene: TRBV27; CDR3aa: ASSLQAGRSYEQY
abundance: few; j_gene: TRBJ2-2; v_gene: TRBV7-9; CDR3aa: ASSPPGTANTGELF